This T cell receptor (beta chain) was recovered during a study of blood T cell repertoires in COVID-19. Across the whole study: T cells, B-cell-depleted T cells, or PBMCs supplied cDNA or gDNA.

The CDR3 totals 14 residues. CDR1 and CDR2 from the germline V gene are LNHDA and SQIVND (reference sequence). V lost 6 bases to trimming and J lost 0 bases; unmatched junction nucleotides: 4. The study recruited people aged roughly 18 to 100 years across more than 20 US areas. In assigning cohorts, the study relied on participant-reported clinical history. The data were produced by immunoSEQ multiplex PCR, yet TCRdb's version contains in-frame clones alone and is incomplete. Of around 260,000 clones in the sample, approximately 83% were seen once. The sequencing sample was made of PBMCs or T cells enriched from blood (not recorded which). This TCR was sampled from a woman under 40 who had recovered from COVID-19. The V gene is TRBV19, the J gene TRBJ1-1; TRBD1 matches at 7 bases. CDR3 DNA sequence: TGTGCCAGTAGATGGGACAGCATGAACACTGAAGCTTTCTTT. It translates to CASRWDSMNTEAFF. The complete variable domain, with remaining parts taken from reference TRBV19 and TRBJ1-1, reads DGGITQSPKYLFRKEGQNVTLSCEQNLNHDAMYWYRQDPGQGLRLIYYSQIVNDFQKGDIAEGYSVSREKKESFPLTVTSAQKNPTAFYLCASRWDSMNTEAFFGQGTRLTVV.